Included here is one TCR beta chain sequence, with context. The data were taken from a study of cytomegalovirus exposure and HLA in healthy donors. The PCR had 60 Vbeta and 13 Jbeta primers. This table comes from immunoSEQ multiplex PCR, and its TCRdb copy is limited to in-frame clones, with some not included. Of around 150,000 clones detected, about 79% appear once; the ten largest clones hold around 0.89%. Trimming took off 6 bases at V and 6 bases at J, with 12 bases between the two ends. The germline CDR1 and CDR2 sequences are LNHDA and SQIVND (reference sequence). The CDR3 contains 13 residues. The source of this sequence is a woman in her fifties or sixties in good health and CMV-seropositive. J is TRBJ1-5 and V is TRBV19; a possible D gene is TRBD1 (6 bases). The sequencing input was PBMCs. The DNA for the CDR3 is TGTGCCAGTAGGGACAGTCCACTTCAGCCCCAGCATTTT. Protein sequence: CASRDSPLQPQHF.